These 30 T cell receptor beta chains were all obtained from the same sample, sequenced in a study of T cell responses to AZD1222 COVID-19 vaccine. The repertoire was sequenced with immunoSEQ multiplex PCR; TCRdb's copy has only in-frame clones and lacks some. This table has around 140,000 clones, about 82% appearing once. The sample consisted of peripheral blood, taken 28 days after the second dose of the MenACWY control vaccine. The receptors originated from an adult who received the MenACWY meningococcal vaccine as a control.

The genes are TRBV11-3 and TRBJ2-5, with a weak D call TRBD2 (6 bases). Between the trimmed V and J ends, which lost 3 bases and 5 bases, there was a span of 10 bases. The CDR3 totals 13 residues. The germline CDR1 and CDR2 sequences are SGHNT and YENEEA. Written as DNA, the CDR3 is TGTGCCAGCAGCTTCTCTAGCGAGGAGACCCAGTACTTC. This gives the protein CASSFSSEETQYF.

The rearrangement uses TRBV20-1 and TRBJ1-5; 7 bases line up with TRBD1. CDR1 is DFQATT, CDR2 SNEGSKA, per germline (reference sequence). The CDR3 length is 13 residues. V gave up 3 bases and J gave up 6 bases; unmatched junction bases: 5. The CDR3 region is CSASDRTGQPQHF. CDR3 DNA: TGCAGTGCTAGTGACCGGACAGGTCAGCCCCAGCATTTT.

The rearrangement uses TRBV9 and TRBJ1-3, with D possibly being TRBD1 (6 bases). V lost 0 bases and J 0 bases, leaving 13 bases between the germline ends. Germline CDR1 SGDLS, CDR2 YYNGEE. There are 17 residues in the CDR3. CDR3 DNA: TGTGCCAGCAGCGTAGGGCCAGGACAGAGCTCTGGAAACACCATATATTTT. Translation: CASSVGPGQSSGNTIYF.

The V and J genes are TRBV29-1 and TRBJ2-7; D unclear. V was shortened by 8 bases and J by 3 bases, with 14 bases between the two germline ends. Per the germline V gene, CDR1 is SQVTM and CDR2 is ANQGSEA. The CDR3 has 12 residues. For the CDR3, the DNA is TGCAGCATTACCGGGCCCCACTACGAGCAGTACTTC. Protein sequence: CSITGPHYEQYF.

The V call is TRBV5-6, the J call TRBJ1-2; tentative D call: TRBD1 (6 bases). Germline CDR1 SGHDT, CDR2 YYEEEE. There are 15 residues in the CDR3. V was pared by 3 bases and J by 4 bases, with 16 bases between. CDR3 residues: CASSSWRNRAYGYTF. The CDR3 DNA reads as TGTGCCAGCAGCTCCTGGAGGAACAGGGCCTATGGCTACACCTTC.

The V call is TRBV7-8, the J call TRBJ2-6; D not certain. With 0 bases removed from V and 5 bases from J, the gap between germline ends came to 23 bases. This CDR3 is 20 amino acids long. Germline values: CDR1 SGHVS, CDR2 FQNEAQ. The CDR3 DNA is TGTGCCAGCAGCTTAGCCCATCTCTCGGGCAGTAATACTTGGGCCAACGTCCTGACTTTC. It yields the protein CASSLAHLSGSNTWANVLTF.

This rearrangement joins TRBV9 to TRBJ2-5, with 7 bases aligning to TRBD1. CDR1 SGDLS and CDR2 YYNGEE come from the germline V gene. This CDR3 is built from 14 residues. V was pared by 0 bases and J by 5 bases, with 4 bases of the junction left unmatched. The CDR3 DNA follows: TGTGCCAGCAGCGTAGATGGGACAGCCGAGACCCAGTACTTC. Protein product: CASSVDGTAETQYF.

This clone was counted once. V usage is TRBV4-2 and J usage is TRBJ2-4; possibly TRBD1 for D (6 bases). This CDR3 spans 16 amino acids. Germline V gene sequence: CDR1 LGHNA, CDR2 YNFKEQ. V was clipped by 4 bases and J by 7 bases, with 20 bases between them. CDR3 DNA sequence: TGTGCCAGCAGCCCAGGGGATTCGGGCACGGTGAACATTCAGTACTTC. This codes for CASSPGDSGTVNIQYF.

The V and J genes are TRBV4-3 and TRBJ1-4; no clear D. The germline gives CDR1 LGHNA, CDR2 YSLEER. CDR3 length: 18 residues. V dropped 0 bases and J dropped 0 bases, with 14 bases sitting between them. The CDR3 sequence is CASSQEWALGATNEKLFF. The CDR3 region has the DNA TGCGCCAGCAGCCAAGAGTGGGCCTTAGGAGCAACTAATGAAAAACTGTTTTTT.

The chain joins TRBV5-1 to TRBJ1-1, with a weak D call TRBD1 (5 bases). This CDR3 contains 15 residues. CDR1 and CDR2 from the germline V gene are SGHRS and YFSETQ. V gave up 1 base and J gave up 1 base, with 11 bases separating them. This chain's CDR3 is CASSLITGGNTEAFF. The CDR3, as DNA: TGCGCCAGCAGCTTGATCACCGGGGGGAACACTGAAGCTTTCTTT.

The chain links TRBV28 to TRBJ2-2; D unresolved. V was trimmed by 2 bases and J by 3 bases, leaving 13 bases between them. CDR3 size: 16 residues. Germline V gene lookup returns CDR1 MDHEN and CDR2 SYDVKM. The CDR3 DNA is TGTGCCAGCAGTTTAGTAGGGTTAGAATACACCGGGGAGCTGTTTTTT. Amino acids: CASSLVGLEYTGELFF.

V is TRBV10-1 and J is TRBJ1-2; D possibly corresponds to TRBD1 (5 bases). The CDR3 totals 15 residues. Trimming took 4 bases from V and 4 from J, leaving 16 bases between them. The germline CDR1 and CDR2 sequences are WNHNN and SYGVQD (reference sequence). CDR3 amino acids: CASSAARDGSYGYTF. CDR3 sequence (DNA): TGCGCCAGCAGTGCCGCGCGGGACGGATCCTATGGCTACACCTTC.

The chain is built from TRBV11-3 and TRBJ2-1, with D maybe TRBD1 (5 bases). Trimming shortened V by 4 bases and J by 4 bases, and 14 bases separated the two germline ends. Germline CDR1 and CDR2: SGHNT and YENEEA. The CDR3 is made up of 15 amino acids. This CDR3 is CASSSGLGAYNEQFF. CDR3 bases: TGTGCCAGCAGCTCCGGCCTAGGGGCGTACAATGAGCAGTTCTTC.

This clone is a singleton in its sample. V and J are TRBV27 and TRBJ2-3, with 9 positions matching TRBD2. The CDR3 covers 14 residues. Germline CDR1 reads MNHEY; CDR2 reads SMNVEV (reference sequence). V shed 8 bases and J 1 base; nucleotides not matched to a gene: 4. CDR3 in amino acids: CASQKRGGTDTQYF. In DNA form, the CDR3 reads TGTGCCAGCCAAAAGCGGGGGGGCACAGATACGCAGTATTTT.

The V call is TRBV7-2, the J call TRBJ2-4; 11 bases are shared with TRBD2. J gave up 3 bases and V 4 bases, and 8 bases lay outside the gene matches. The CDR3 contains 17 residues. Germline V gene sequence: CDR1 SGHTA, CDR2 FQGNSA. DNA of the CDR3: TGTGCCAGCAGCTCTAACTTAGCGGGGGGGCACAAAAACATTCAGTACTTC. Translated: CASSSNLAGGHKNIQYF. The variable domain in full, with the rest retrieved from reference TRBV7-2 and TRBJ2-4, is GAGVSQSPSNKVTEKGKDVELRCDPISGHTALYWYRQSLGQGLEFLIYFQGNSAPDKSGLPSDRFSAERTGGSVSTLTIQRTQQEDSAVYLCASSSNLAGGHKNIQYFGAGTRLSVL.

The CDR3 sequence is CASSLTLSGQGVYGYTF. As DNA, the CDR3 is TGTGCCAGCAGTCTAACCCTTTCCGGACAGGGGGTCTATGGCTACACCTTC. The rearrangement uses TRBV27 and TRBJ1-2, with 10 bases that match TRBD1. V shed 5 bases, J shed 4 bases, and the junction held 13 bases outside the gene matches. The CDR3 is 17 residues long. The V gene's germline CDR1 is MNHEY and CDR2 SMNVEV (reference sequence).

The gene calls are TRBV6-5 and TRBJ1-2; maybe TRBD1 (6 bases). Germline V CDR1 and CDR2: MNHEY, SVGAGI. The CDR3 totals 14 residues. Trimming shortened V by 10 bases and J by 2 bases, and 17 bases separated the two germline ends. The CDR3 DNA is TGTGCCACAACGGGGGCAGATAGCAACTATGGCTACACCTTC. Translating it yields CATTGADSNYGYTF.

In this sample, this clone turned up a few times. The chain uses TRBV4-2 and TRBJ2-2; D assignment may be TRBD1 or TRBD2 (6 bases each). This CDR3 contains 15 residues. Germline lookup yields CDR1 LGHNA and CDR2 YNFKEQ. Trimming cost V 0 bases and J 6 bases, with 11 bases left between them. CDR3 amino acids: CASSQDTGRPGELFF. The CDR3 bases are TGTGCCAGCAGCCAAGATACAGGGAGGCCCGGGGAGCTGTTTTTT.

The chain recombines TRBV28 with TRBJ1-1; TRBD1 is a possible D gene (5 bases). V lost 2 bases and J 5 bases, leaving 6 bases between the germline ends. In germline, CDR1 is MDHEN, CDR2 SYDVKM. This CDR3 comprises 12 residues. CDR3 DNA sequence: TGTGCCAGCAGTTTACAGGGAACTGAAGCTTTCTTT. It specifies CASSLQGTEAFF. Together with reference TRBV28 and TRBJ1-1, the CDR3 gives the full variable domain: DVKVTQSSRYLVKRTGEKVFLECVQDMDHENMFWYRQDPGLGLRLIYFSYDVKMKEKGDIPEGYSVSREKKERFSLILESASTNQTSMYLCASSLQGTEAFFGQGTRLTVV.

The chain recombines TRBV5-6 with TRBJ1-1, with D possibly being TRBD1 (6 bases). Trimming removed 4 bases at V and 2 bases at J, with 18 bases between. Per the germline V gene, CDR1 is SGHDT and CDR2 is YYEEEE. The CDR3 is 16 amino acids. CDR3 residues: CASSPGPGQKNTEAFF. The CDR3 bases are TGTGCCAGCAGCCCGGGACCGGGACAAAAAAACACTGAAGCTTTCTTT.

The V call is TRBV10-3, the J call TRBJ1-2, with D hard to call. Trimming shortened V by 10 bases and J by 3 bases, and 6 bases separated the two germline ends. Germline CDR1 and CDR2: ENHRY and SYGVKD. The CDR3 spans 10 residues. CDR3 residues: CATGDYGYTF. The DNA of the CDR3 is TGTGCCACCGGGGACTATGGCTACACCTTC.

The CDR3 nucleotides are TGTGCCAGCAGCCAAAACCCAGGGACTGAAGCTTTCTTT. Protein: CASSQNPGTEAFF. V is TRBV14 and J is TRBJ1-1, with a tentative D call TRBD1 (5 bases). The CDR3 consists of 13 residues. The germline V gene encodes CDR1 SGHDN and CDR2 FVKESK. The V gene lost 2 bases and the J gene lost 5 bases, with 9 bases spanning the gap.

The chain combines TRBV19 with TRBJ2-1; 9 bases align to TRBD1. With V trimmed by 7 bases and J by 7 bases, 14 bases remained unmatched. The CDR3 covers 16 residues. Per the germline V gene, CDR1 is LNHDA and CDR2 is SQIVND (reference sequence). This chain's CDR3 is CASMNRRDRESNEQFF. CDR3 bases: TGTGCCAGTATGAATAGGCGGGACAGGGAATCGAATGAGCAGTTCTTC.

This clone appeared once. CDR3 bases: TGTGCCACCAGTGATGCCACCTGGAACCGCGGGGCCACAGATACGCAGTATTTT. It translates to CATSDATWNRGATDTQYF. The chain employs TRBV24-1 and TRBJ2-3, with D maybe TRBD2 (6 bases). This CDR3 is built from 18 residues. V was shortened by 3 bases and J by 2 bases, with 20 bases between the two germline ends. CDR1 is KGHDR, CDR2 SFDVKD, per germline.

This chain joins TRBV10-2 and TRBJ2-3, with 10 bases that match TRBD1. This CDR3 is built from 16 residues. J was trimmed by 3 bases and V by 6 bases; bases with no gene match: 9. Germline assignment: CDR1 WSHSY and CDR2 SAAADI. CDR3 DNA sequence: TGCGCCAGCAGCGCCGGGACAGGGGTGTCGACAGATACGCAGTATTTT. Its translation is CASSAGTGVSTDTQYF.

The J gene is TRBJ2-1, the V gene TRBV18; D uncertain. Germline CDR1 is KGHSH and CDR2 is LQKENI. Trimming cost V 2 bases and J 4 bases, with 12 bases left between them. This CDR3 has 15 amino acids. CDR3: CASSPSQEIYNEQFF. The DNA of the CDR3 is TGTGCCAGCTCACCAAGTCAGGAGATTTACAATGAGCAGTTCTTC.

The genes are TRBV3-1 (or the pseudogene TRBV3-2) and TRBJ1-4, with 7 positions matching TRBD1. The germline CDR1 and CDR2 sequences are LGHDT and YNNKEL (reference sequence). V gave up 5 bases and J gave up 8 bases; unmatched junction bases: 8. The CDR3 sequence is 14 residues long. The CDR3 region has the DNA TGTGCCAGCAGCAAGGGACAGCGGGGGGAAAAACTGTTTTTT. Protein: CASSKGQRGEKLFF.

The chain links TRBV11-2 to TRBJ1-2, with D maybe TRBD1 (6 bases). Germline values: CDR1 SGHAT, CDR2 FQNNGV. V lost 7 bases, J lost 5 bases, and 17 bases lay in between. This CDR3 comprises 14 residues. The CDR3 DNA reads TGTGCCAGCACCCAGGGGAGGGTAGGGTATGGCTACACCTTC. As protein: CASTQGRVGYGYTF.

The gene calls are TRBV6-2 or TRBV6-3 and TRBJ1-5; 9 nucleotides align to TRBD1. Germline-derived CDR1 and CDR2 are MNHEY and SVGEGT. The V segment lost 4 bases and the J segment 5 bases; nucleotides outside the gene matches: 9. The CDR3 spans 16 residues. The CDR3 DNA reads TGTGCCAGCAGTTCGGGACAGGGTATCTGGGATCAGCCCCAGCATTTT. Amino acid sequence: CASSSGQGIWDQPQHF.

The chain links TRBV28 to TRBJ2-3; 11 bases align to TRBD2. The trim removed 6 bases at V and 1 base at J, leaving 3 bases unmatched. The CDR3 spans 15 residues. Per the germline V gene, CDR1 is MDHEN and CDR2 is SYDVKM. The CDR3 loop is CASRELAGGTDTQYF. CDR3 nucleotide sequence: TGTGCCAGCAGGGAACTAGCGGGGGGCACAGATACGCAGTATTTT.